This T cell receptor beta chain originates from a study of shared clonotypes between healthy human individuals. Study at large: A couple of women and a few men aged 18 to 49 made up the donors.

Each sorted subset replicate got 200 ng genomic DNA, tens of thousands of genomes. Measured with immunoSEQ multiplex PCR; TCRdb has only the in-frame clones, and not every one. The data contain approximately 2.5 million clones, 80% to 95% of them singletons. V lost 3 bases to trimming and J lost 0 bases, with 9 bases between them. Germline-derived CDR1 and CDR2 are SGDLS and YYNGEE. The CDR3 has 15 amino acids. The sequencing input was naive CD4+ T cells from PBMCs. The subset: CD45RA+ positively selected. The rearrangement links TRBV9 to TRBJ2-2; possible D gene TRBD1, 6 bases. This clonotype was obtained from a man between 18 and 35 years old in good health. Some clones in this sample may be carry-over from other donors' samples. The CDR3 here is CASSGRGTNTGELFF. The DNA for the CDR3 is TGTGCCAGCAGCGGCAGGGGAACGAACACCGGGGAGCTGTTTTTT.